The rows below give T cell receptor beta chains drawn from one sample of a study of T cells after yellow fever vaccination. TCRdb passed the 5' RACE reads through MiXCR, listing each CDR3 protein once. The sample has 450,000 to 600,000 distinct CDR3 sequences; less than 20% are singletons. The source material was PBMCs, sampled 5 to 6 days after the first yellow fever vaccination. These receptors were obtained from a man younger than 30 who received the YFV17D yellow fever vaccine. Both conserved end residues are part of each CDR3. The D gene is left open where the match is weak. Not every row has a clone size; where given, it reads once, few, many or a size class.

clone_size	v_call	j_call	d_call	cdr3_nt	cdr3_aa
few	TRBV9	TRBJ2-3	-	TGTGCCAGCAGCGCGACCATCAATACGCAGTATTTT	CASSATINTQYF
-	TRBV20-1	TRBJ1-5	-	TGCAGTGCTAGTCAGTCCCCCGTCGTATATAGCAATCAGCCCCAGCATTTT	CSASQSPVVYSNQPQHF
-	TRBV4-3	TRBJ2-7	-	TGCGCCAGCAGCCAAGCCCAGGTCTTC	CASSQAQVF
-	TRBV5-1	TRBJ2-6	-	TGCGCCAGCAGCTTTTACAGGGGGGGGTCGACTGGGGCCAACGTCCTGACTTTC	CASSFYRGGSTGANVLTF
-	TRBV6-1	TRBJ2-1	-	TGTGCCAGCAGACTAGGAGGGGACTACAATGAGCAGTTCTTC	CASRLGGDYNEQFF
-	TRBV5-1	TRBJ2-7	TRBD1	TGCGCCAGCACGGGACAGGGCCTATCCTACGAGCAGTACTTC	CASTGQGLSYEQYF
-	TRBV10-3	TRBJ1-2	TRBD1	TGTGCCATCAGTGAGCCCAAGGACAGGGAAGCCGGCTACACCTTC	CAISEPKDREAGYTF
-	TRBV7-2	TRBJ2-5	-	TGTGCCAGCAGGGCGGGGATCCAAGAGACCCAGTACTTC	CASRAGIQETQYF
many	TRBV30	TRBJ1-1	-	TGTGCCTGGATCCGGGACAACCTGAACACTGAAGCTTTCTTT	CAWIRDNLNTEAFF
-	TRBV20-1	TRBJ1-2	-	TGCAGTGCTGGGAGGGACTATGGCTACACCTTC	CSAGRDYGYTF
-	TRBV10-3	TRBJ2-1	TRBD2	TGTGCCCAGTCTAGCGGGGACAATGAGCAGTTCTTC	CAQSSGDNEQFF
-	TRBV15	TRBJ2-2	-	TGTGCCACCAGCAGAGCCCACGGGGCCGGGGAGCTGTTTTTT	CATSRAHGAGELFF
-	TRBV4-3	TRBJ2-1	TRBD2	TGCGCCAGCAGCCAAACTAGCGGGGGGGCTGGCAATGAGCAGTTCTTC	CASSQTSGGAGNEQFF
-	TRBV6-6	TRBJ2-4	-	TGTGCCAGCATAGGGGCAGGTCCCTTTTACTTC	CASIGAGPFYF
-	TRBV27	TRBJ1-3	-	TGTGCCAGCAGTCCCCGACCCAGAAACACCATATATTTT	CASSPRPRNTIYF
-	TRBV15	TRBJ2-7	-	TGTGCCACCAGCAGAGAATCCGGGCACTACGAGCAGTACTTC	CATSRESGHYEQYF
-	TRBV29-1	TRBJ2-7	-	TGCAGCGTTGAAGATCCGTCAGGGAAGTACTTC	CSVEDPSGKYF
few	TRBV7-2	TRBJ2-7	TRBD1	TGTGCCAGCAGCTTCTTTCCGGGGACAGGGGCCTACGAGCAGTACTTC	CASSFFPGTGAYEQYF
many	TRBV4-1	TRBJ1-1	-	TGCGCCAGCAGCCGCGCGGGCCAGGGGCTGGATGAAGCTTTCTTT	CASSRAGQGLDEAFF
few	TRBV20-1	TRBJ2-1	TRBD2	TGCAGTGCTAGAGCCCAACTAGCGGGGTTCTACAATGAGCAGTTCTTC	CSARAQLAGFYNEQFF
few	TRBV20-1	TRBJ2-1	TRBD2	TGCAGTGCTACTTCTAGCGGGGATTCCTACAATGAGCAGTTCTTC	CSATSSGDSYNEQFF
few	TRBV7-2	TRBJ2-5	-	TGTGCCAGCAGCCCCGGGACGCCTCGGGACCAGTACTTC	CASSPGTPRDQYF
-	TRBV5-1	TRBJ1-2	TRBD1	TGCGCCAGCAGCTGGGGACAGGACTATGGCTACACCTTC	CASSWGQDYGYTF
-	TRBV20-1	TRBJ1-5	TRBD1	TGCAGTGCTGGCACCGGGACAGGGGGCCAGCCCCAGCATTTT	CSAGTGTGGQPQHF
-	TRBV5-1	TRBJ2-1	TRBD2	TGCGCCAGCAGCTTGGAGAGCGGGGGGTCTAATGAGCAGTTCTTC	CASSLESGGSNEQFF
few	TRBV3-1	TRBJ1-2	-	TGTGCCAGCAGCCAAGGGGCAACGGTTTTTTTC	CASSQGATVFF
-	TRBV28	TRBJ2-2	-	TGTGCCAGCAGTACGCACAGGAACACCGGGGAGCTGTTTTTT	CASSTHRNTGELFF
-	TRBV11-1	TRBJ1-4	-	TGTGCCAGCAGCCCCTCAGGCGGGGAGAACGAAAAACTGTTTTTT	CASSPSGGENEKLFF
few	TRBV6-1	TRBJ1-1	TRBD1	TGTGCCAGCAGATCACAGGGGGCGCTTACTGAAGCTTTCTTT	CASRSQGALTEAFF
few	TRBV20-1	TRBJ1-5	TRBD1	TGCAGTGCTGGGACAGGGCTGGATCAGCCCCAGCATTTT	CSAGTGLDQPQHF
few	TRBV5-1	TRBJ1-1	-	TGCGCCAGCAGCTTGGAAACGTTTATGAACACTGAAGCTTTCTTT	CASSLETFMNTEAFF
-	TRBV2	TRBJ2-2	TRBD2	TGTGCCAGCACCCAAAGCGGGGGGACGAACACCGGGGAGCTGTTTTTT	CASTQSGGTNTGELFF
-	TRBV9	TRBJ2-5	-	TGTGCCAGCAGCCCCAGTGGCGCCCAAGAGACCCAGTACTTC	CASSPSGAQETQYF
many	TRBV12-3/TRBV12-4	TRBJ2-5	TRBD2	TGTGCCAGCAGTGTCAGGGAGGGGCCGAGGGGGACCCAGTACTTC	CASSVREGPRGTQYF
few	TRBV10-3	TRBJ2-1	-	TGTGCCATCAGCGCCACATTGAGCTCCTACAATGAGCAGTTCTTC	CAISATLSSYNEQFF
-	TRBV20-1	TRBJ1-2	-	TGCAGTGCTAGAGGAGGTAGCTATGGCTACACCTTC	CSARGGSYGYTF
few	TRBV6-5	TRBJ1-1	-	TGTGCCAGCAGTTACTCGAACAGATTGAACACTGAAGCTTTCTTT	CASSYSNRLNTEAFF
few	TRBV5-1	TRBJ1-6	TRBD1	TGCGCCAGCAGCTCCGGGACAGGGGGCCATAATTCACCCCTCCACTTT	CASSSGTGGHNSPLHF
few	TRBV7-2	TRBJ1-1	-	TGTGCCAGCAGCTCGACGTTGTGGACTGAAGCTTTCTTT	CASSSTLWTEAFF
few	TRBV28	TRBJ2-3	TRBD1	TGTGCCAGCAGTTCTCCCCGGGGACAGGGGAGAGATACGCAGTATTTT	CASSSPRGQGRDTQYF
-	TRBV19	TRBJ2-7	-	TGTGCCAGTAGTAGTATTGGTTACGAGCAGTACTTC	CASSSIGYEQYF
-	TRBV6-5	TRBJ1-1	-	TGTGCCAGCAGTTACTCTCCTGGGGCGGTGAACACTGAAGCTTTCTTT	CASSYSPGAVNTEAFF
-	TRBV6-2/TRBV6-3	TRBJ2-2	-	TGTGCCAGCAGTACCCCGAACGGGCCCGGGGAGCTGTTTTTT	CASSTPNGPGELFF
few	TRBV6-2/TRBV6-3	TRBJ1-1	-	TGTGCCAGCAGTACTGGGACTGCAAACACTGAAGCTTTCTTT	CASSTGTANTEAFF
many	TRBV5-5	TRBJ1-4	TRBD1	TGTGCCAGCAGCTGGGACAGGGGGCGTACTAATGAAAAACTGTTTTTT	CASSWDRGRTNEKLFF
-	TRBV6-5	TRBJ2-5	-	TGTGCCAGCAGTTACAAAGGGACAAAAGAGACCCAGTACTTC	CASSYKGTKETQYF
few	TRBV12-3/TRBV12-4	TRBJ2-3	-	TGTGCCAGTCAACCGCCTATGGGGGCAGATACGCAGTATTTT	CASQPPMGADTQYF
-	TRBV28	TRBJ2-4	-	TGTGCCAGTTATTACCGGGGAGAAAACATTCAGTACTTC	CASYYRGENIQYF
many	TRBV28	TRBJ2-7	TRBD1	TGTGCCAGTAATACAGGGGGCTCCTACGAGCAGTACTTC	CASNTGGSYEQYF
-	TRBV5-1	TRBJ1-2	-	TGCGCCAGCAGCTCTATGGGGGGGGTGCAACATGGCTACACCTTC	CASSSMGGVQHGYTF
few	TRBV12-3/TRBV12-4	TRBJ2-1	TRBD2	TGTGCCAGCAGTTTGAGACTAGCGGGGGGCAATGAGCAGTTCTTC	CASSLRLAGGNEQFF
-	TRBV6-1	TRBJ2-3	-	TGTGCCAGTATGGGGCCCAGGTTAATAGATACGCAGTATTTT	CASMGPRLIDTQYF
-	TRBV29-1	TRBJ1-1	-	TGCAGCGTTCCCGAGGGGAGAAGTGAAGCTTTCTTT	CSVPEGRSEAFF
-	TRBV5-1	TRBJ2-3	-	TGCGCCAGCAGCCCCAAATTAACAGATACGCAGTATTTT	CASSPKLTDTQYF
few	TRBV3-1	TRBJ1-6	-	TGTGCCAGCAGCCAAAGAGGGGCGGATTCACCCCTCCACTTT	CASSQRGADSPLHF